One sample yielded the 23 T cell receptor beta chains listed below, sequenced in a study of high-grade serous ovarian cancer treatment subgroups. Tumor samples were obtained before definitive surgery or chemotherapy. Profiled with immunoSEQ multiplex PCR; TCRdb holds only in-frame clones, not every one. The table records about 40,000 clones, over 60% of them present only once. Sequencing was done on a sample of tumor tissue. The receptors shown here come from a human donor with high-grade serous ovarian cancer.

This chain joins TRBV5-1 and TRBJ1-1; D gene unclear. CDR3 length equals 14 residues. Germline loops: CDR1 SGHRS, CDR2 YFSETQ. V lost 4 bases and J 0 bases, leaving 10 bases between the germline ends. CDR3 in DNA: TGCGCCAGCAGCGTCCAGGACCTGAACACTGAAGCTTTCTTT. Its translation is CASSVQDLNTEAFF.

This chain joins TRBV19 and TRBJ2-7; 7 positions agree with TRBD2. Germline V gives CDR1 LNHDA, CDR2 SQIVND (reference sequence). V gave up 1 base and J gave up 5 bases; unmatched junction bases: 5. There are 14 residues in the CDR3. The CDR3 DNA follows: TGTGCCAGTAGTATAGTGGCGGGAGAGAACGAGCAGTACTTC. It encodes CASSIVAGENEQYF.

This clone was seen more than once but under ten times. The J gene is TRBJ2-5, the V gene TRBV5-4; D gene uncertain. The germline V and J ends were trimmed by 5 bases and 5 bases, with 10 bases remaining between them. This CDR3 is built from 12 residues. CDR1 is SGHNT, CDR2 YYREEE, per germline (reference sequence). The CDR3 here is CASSLPSETQYF. CDR3 in DNA: TGTGCCAGCAGTCTTCCATCCGAGACCCAGTACTTC.

This clone was picked up one time. The chain has TRBV29-1 and TRBJ2-7; the D gene is possibly TRBD1 (6 bases). Trimming removed 6 bases from V and 2 bases from J, with 8 bases in between. The CDR3 has 11 amino acids. Germline V gene data show CDR1 as SQVTM and CDR2 as ANQGSEA. This chain's CDR3 is CSVTGPYEQYF. The CDR3 DNA sequence: TGCAGCGTGACAGGCCCCTACGAGCAGTACTTC.

The V gene is TRBV5-1, the J gene TRBJ2-1; possibly TRBD1 for D (6 bases). V was cut by 3 bases and J by 6 bases, with 22 bases left in between. Germline CDR1 SGHRS, CDR2 YFSETQ. The CDR3 runs to 17 residues. The CDR3 DNA reads TGCGCCAGCAGCTGGGGGCGTGCGGGCAGCAAGGCCAATGAGCAGTTCTTC. Residues: CASSWGRAGSKANEQFF. Supplemented by reference TRBV5-1 and TRBJ2-1, the full variable domain reads KAGVTQTPRYLIKTRGQQVTLSCSPISGHRSVSWYQQTPGQGLQFLFEYFSETQRNKGNFPGRFSGRQFSNSRSEMNVSTLELGDSALYLCASSWGRAGSKANEQFFGPGTRLTVL.

The gene calls are TRBV7-9 and TRBJ1-2; 9 bases match TRBD1. The CDR3 has 16 amino acids. V shed 5 bases, J shed 7 bases, and the junction held 14 bases outside the gene matches. Germline V gene lookup returns CDR1 SEHNR and CDR2 FQNEAQ (reference sequence). CDR3 sequence: CASSPQGLTGGIGYTF. CDR3 DNA sequence: TGTGCCAGCAGCCCCCAAGGACTGACAGGGGGGATTGGCTACACCTTC.

The chain couples TRBV7-2 to TRBJ1-2, with 8 bases fitting TRBD1. The CDR3 length is 15 residues. With 3 bases clipped from V and 8 bases from J, the junction kept 11 bases outside the gene matches. Germline CDR1 reads SGHTA; CDR2 reads FQGNSA. The CDR3 DNA reads TGTGCCAGCAGCTTGAGGTGGACAGGGCTGGGGGGCTACACCTTC. Translating gives CASSLRWTGLGGYTF.

V gene TRBV7-2 combines with J gene TRBJ2-1; D possibly corresponds to TRBD2 (5 bases). The CDR3 covers 13 residues. CDR1 is SGHTA, CDR2 FQGNSA, per germline. Trimming shortened V by 7 bases and J by 6 bases, and 13 bases separated the two germline ends. Written as DNA, the CDR3 is TGTGCCAGCATTCGGGCGGGCCGCAATGAGCAGTTCTTC. It is translated as CASIRAGRNEQFF.

In this sample, this clone turned up a few times. The chain recombines TRBV19 with TRBJ1-2; perhaps TRBD1 as D (5 bases). V lost 4 bases and J lost 8, with 20 bases in between. There are 15 residues in the CDR3. CDR1 LNHDA and CDR2 SQIVND come from the germline V gene (reference sequence). The CDR3 here is CASSTRGEARRGYTF. For the CDR3, the DNA is TGTGCCAGTAGTACCCGGGGGGAGGCGAGGAGGGGCTACACCTTC.

The genes are TRBV28 and TRBJ2-7, with 11 bases matching TRBD1. CDR1 MDHEN and CDR2 SYDVKM come from the germline V gene. There are 13 residues in the CDR3. After removal of 6 bases from V and 10 bases from J, the junction contained 8 bases not matched to a gene. The CDR3 coding sequence is TGTGCCAGCAGACGACCGGGACAGGGGGGCCAGTACTTC. Translation gives CASRRPGQGGQYF.

The chain is built from TRBV14 and TRBJ2-3; 12 bases are a match to TRBD2. V was clipped by 5 bases and J by 6 bases; unmatched bases: 9. This CDR3 has 16 residues. Germline values: CDR1 SGHDN, CDR2 FVKESK. In DNA form, the CDR3 reads TGTGCCAGCAGCTTCCGACTAGCGGGAGAGGGGGATACGCAGTATTTT. This gives the protein CASSFRLAGEGDTQYF. Filled out from reference TRBV14 and TRBJ2-3, the complete variable domain reads EAGVTQFPSHSVIEKGQTVTLRCDPISGHDNLYWYRRVMGKEIKFLLHFVKESKQDESGMPNNRFLAERTGGTYSTLKVQPAELEDSGVYFCASSFRLAGEGDTQYFGPGTRLTVL.

The chain links TRBV5-6 to TRBJ2-5, with D unclear. From germline, CDR1 is SGHDT and CDR2 YYEEEE. Trimming took off 0 bases at V and 5 bases at J, with 2 bases between the two ends. The CDR3 consists of 11 residues. The chain's CDR3 is CASSLVETQYF. CDR3 DNA sequence: TGTGCCAGCAGCTTGGTGGAGACCCAGTACTTC.

This chain joins TRBV25-1 and TRBJ2-5; D not certain. V lost 2 bases, J lost 3 bases, and 7 bases lay in between. The V gene's germline CDR1 is MGHDK and CDR2 SYGVNS. This CDR3 spans 13 amino acids. The CDR3 reads CASSERAKETQYF. The CDR3 DNA reads TGTGCCAGCAGTGAAAGGGCAAAAGAGACCCAGTACTTC.

The V gene is TRBV6-5, the J gene TRBJ2-3; no firm D call. Germline V CDR1 and CDR2: MNHEY, SVGAGI. Trimming took off 2 bases at V and 2 bases at J, with 5 bases between the two ends. This CDR3 comprises 13 residues. CDR3 coding DNA: TGTGCCAGCAGTTACACCCTCACAGATACGCAGTATTTT. It encodes CASSYTLTDTQYF.

The V gene is TRBV19, the J gene TRBJ1-1; 7 positions match TRBD1. CDR3 length: 17 residues. The V segment lost 4 bases and the J segment 6 bases; nucleotides outside the gene matches: 17. Germline V gene sequence: CDR1 LNHDA, CDR2 SQIVND (reference sequence). In nucleotides, the CDR3 is TGTGCCAGTAGTACGGATTCTAGACAGGGAGGTTCGGCTGAAGCTTTCTTT. This encodes CASSTDSRQGGSAEAFF. Full variable domain (remainder filled in from reference TRBV19 and TRBJ1-1): DGGITQSPKYLFRKEGQNVTLSCEQNLNHDAMYWYRQDPGQGLRLIYYSQIVNDFQKGDIAEGYSVSREKKESFPLTVTSAQKNPTAFYLCASSTDSRQGGSAEAFFGQGTRLTVV.

This clone was counted a few times. J is TRBJ1-2 and V is TRBV19; D is ambiguous. Per germline, CDR1 LNHDA and CDR2 SQIVND (reference sequence). Trimming stripped 5 bases from V and 13 bases from J, with 26 bases between. The CDR3 is made up of 15 amino acids. The CDR3 bases are TGTGCCAGTAGTCCCCTATCAGTGGAGCCTGTGAAGGGCACCTTC. Its translation is CASSPLSVEPVKGTF.

V is TRBV27 and J is TRBJ1-1; a possible D gene is TRBD1 (6 bases). V was trimmed by 1 base and J by 1 base, leaving 10 bases between them. This CDR3 contains 15 residues. The germline V gene has CDR1 MNHEY and CDR2 SMNVEV (reference sequence). Here the CDR3 reads CASSLLGTSNTEAFF. In DNA form, the CDR3 reads TGTGCCAGCAGTTTATTGGGGACATCGAACACTGAAGCTTTCTTT.

In nucleotides, the CDR3 is TGTGCCAGCAGTTTGCAGATCTCCTACGAGCAGTACTTC. Translated, it gives CASSLQISYEQYF. This rearrangement joins TRBV27 to TRBJ2-7; D uncertain. Per the germline V gene, CDR1 is MNHEY and CDR2 is SMNVEV (reference sequence). With 3 bases removed from V and 0 bases from J, the gap between germline ends came to 6 bases. CDR3 length: 13 amino acids.

The chain links TRBV27 to TRBJ2-1, with D possibly matching TRBD2 (5 bases). Germline V gene sequence: CDR1 MNHEY, CDR2 SMNVEV (reference sequence). V dropped 6 bases and J dropped 8 bases, with 26 bases sitting between them. This CDR3 is 17 amino acids long. The DNA of the CDR3 is TGTGCCAGCAGCCGCACCCGGGCCGACTATGGATTCGATGAGCAGTTCTTC. As protein: CASSRTRADYGFDEQFF.

This clone was observed a single time. This chain joins TRBV6-5 and TRBJ2-6; 7 positions match TRBD1. Losses at the gene ends were 6 bases for V and 6 bases for J; bases not matched to a gene: 5. The V gene's germline CDR1 is MNHEY and CDR2 SVGAGI. CDR3 length: 14 residues. The CDR3 loop reads CASRTGELANVLTF. CDR3 nucleotides: TGTGCCAGCAGAACAGGGGAGTTGGCCAACGTCCTGACTTTC.

The chain carries TRBV19 and TRBJ1-5; 9 bases are a match to TRBD1. The CDR3 spans 14 residues. Germline CDR1 LNHDA, CDR2 SQIVND (reference sequence). With 7 bases clipped from V and 5 bases from J, the junction kept 6 bases outside the gene matches. The CDR3 spells CASTPTGGYQPQHF. CDR3 DNA: TGTGCCAGTACCCCGACAGGGGGGTATCAGCCCCAGCATTTT.

In DNA form, the CDR3 reads TGTGCCAGCAGCTTAGTCACAGGGGTCGGAAACTATGGCTACACCTTC. Residues: CASSLVTGVGNYGYTF. V and J are TRBV7-9 and TRBJ1-2, with 7 bases that match TRBD1. CDR1 is SEHNR and CDR2 is FQNEAQ in the germline V gene (reference sequence). The trim removed 1 base at V and 2 bases at J, leaving 7 bases unmatched. This CDR3 comprises 16 residues.

The V call is TRBV27, the J call TRBJ2-7, with D unclear. The germline V gene has CDR1 MNHEY and CDR2 SMNVEV (reference sequence). The germline V and J ends were trimmed by 6 bases and 1 base, with 13 bases remaining between them. The length of the CDR3 is 14 residues. In nucleotides, the CDR3 is TGTGCCAGCAGAGTCGGACGGCTATCCTACGAGCAGTACTTC. Translated, it gives CASRVGRLSYEQYF.